This TCR beta chain came from a study of shared clonotypes between healthy human individuals. The V gene's germline CDR1 is SGHTA and CDR2 FQGTGA. This CDR3 has 12 amino acids. V dropped 2 bases and J dropped 6 bases, with 4 bases sitting between them. Sequencing was performed with immunoSEQ multiplex PCR; in TCRdb, only in-frame clones are kept and a portion is missing. The data contain approximately 2.1 million clones, 93% of them singletons. Sequencing was performed on naive CD4+ T cells from PBMCs. Subset reported: CD45RA+ positively selected. This TCR came from a young man in good health. Some clones in this sample may be carry-over from other donors' samples. The rearrangement links TRBV7-3 to TRBJ2-2, with no clear D. CDR3 residues: CASSLEAGELFF. Here the CDR3 DNA reads TGTGCCAGCAGCTTAGAGGCCGGGGAGCTGTTTTTT.